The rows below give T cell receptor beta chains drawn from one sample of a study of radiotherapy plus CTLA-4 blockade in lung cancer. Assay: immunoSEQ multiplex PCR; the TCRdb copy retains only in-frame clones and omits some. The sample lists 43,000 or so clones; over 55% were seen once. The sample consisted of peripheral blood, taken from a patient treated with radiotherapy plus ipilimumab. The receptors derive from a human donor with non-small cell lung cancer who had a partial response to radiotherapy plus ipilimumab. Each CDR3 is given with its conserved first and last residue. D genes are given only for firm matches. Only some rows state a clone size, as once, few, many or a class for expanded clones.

CDR3 protein: CASSEAGTGSEKLFF; CDR3 DNA: TGTGCCAGCAGTGAAGCGGGGACAGGGTCGGAAAAACTGTTTTTT; clone size: -; D gene: TRBD1; J gene: TRBJ1-4; V gene: TRBV6-1
CDR3 protein: CASSLGTPYGYTF; CDR3 DNA: TGTGCCAGCAGCTTGGGGACACCATATGGCTACACCTTC; clone size: -; D gene: -; J gene: TRBJ1-2; V gene: TRBV5-6
CDR3 protein: CASSYSRTASNQPQHF; CDR3 DNA: TGTGCCAGCAGTTACTCGAGGACAGCCAGCAATCAGCCCCAGCATTTT; clone size: -; D gene: -; J gene: TRBJ1-5; V gene: TRBV6-6
CDR3 protein: CAIQRRRSSYEQYF; CDR3 DNA: TGTGCCATCCAACGACGGCGGAGCTCCTACGAGCAGTACTTC; clone size: -; D gene: -; J gene: TRBJ2-7; V gene: TRBV30
CDR3 protein: CASSPPGGGDTQYF; CDR3 DNA: TGTGCCAGCAGCCCTCCGGGAGGGGGGGATACGCAGTATTTT; clone size: -; D gene: TRBD2; J gene: TRBJ2-3; V gene: TRBV9
CDR3 protein: CACSLKTTNYGYTF; CDR3 DNA: TGTGCCTGCAGCCTCAAGACTACTAACTATGGCTACACCTTC; clone size: once; D gene: -; J gene: TRBJ1-2; V gene: TRBV7-9
CDR3 protein: CAWSEETGTVVKEKLFF; CDR3 DNA: TGTGCCTGGAGTGAAGAGACCGGGACAGTTGTTAAGGAAAAACTGTTTTTT; clone size: -; D gene: TRBD1; J gene: TRBJ1-4; V gene: TRBV30
CDR3 protein: CASSTQDSTDTQYF; CDR3 DNA: TGTGCCAGCAGTACGCAGGATAGCACAGATACGCAGTATTTT; clone size: -; D gene: -; J gene: TRBJ2-3; V gene: TRBV6-6
CDR3 protein: CASRKTGGQGTDTQYF; CDR3 DNA: TGTGCCAGCAGGAAAACAGGGGGGCAGGGCACAGATACGCAGTATTTT; clone size: -; D gene: TRBD1; J gene: TRBJ2-3; V gene: TRBV7-6
CDR3 protein: CASSPQGQGYEQYF; CDR3 DNA: TGTGCCAGTAGTCCGCAGGGACAGGGGTACGAGCAGTACTTC; clone size: few; D gene: TRBD1; J gene: TRBJ2-7; V gene: TRBV19
CDR3 protein: CAWTDTGTGNTEAFF; CDR3 DNA: TGTGCCTGGACCGATACGGGGACAGGGAACACTGAAGCTTTCTTT; clone size: few; D gene: TRBD1; J gene: TRBJ1-1; V gene: TRBV30
CDR3 protein: CASRGTTHYNEQFF; CDR3 DNA: TGTGCCAGCAGGGGGACTACCCATTACAATGAGCAGTTCTTC; clone size: few; D gene: TRBD2; J gene: TRBJ2-1; V gene: TRBV6-1
CDR3 protein: CASSVGQNYEQYF; CDR3 DNA: TGTGCCAGCAGCGTAGGCCAGAACTACGAGCAGTACTTC; clone size: few; D gene: -; J gene: TRBJ2-7; V gene: TRBV9
CDR3 protein: CAWSEGYNSPLHF; CDR3 DNA: TGTGCCTGGAGTGAGGGGTACAATTCACCCCTCCACTTT; clone size: few; D gene: -; J gene: TRBJ1-6; V gene: TRBV30